The 23 T cell receptor beta chains given below trace back to one sample, sequenced in a study of CD8 T cells in ankylosing spondylitis. TCRdb redid the calling of the 5' RACE reads with MiXCR, one entry per CDR3 protein. The data hold roughly 250,000 distinct CDR3 sequences, with about 10% observed a single time. Sequencing was done on a sample of blood, either unsorted or a sorted T cell fraction (not recorded which). These receptors all stem from a male donor with ankylosing spondylitis or in good health (not recorded which).

This clonotype has ten or more counts. The V call is TRBV5-1, the J call TRBJ2-3; maybe TRBD2 (6 bases). CDR1 and CDR2 (germline): SGHRS, YFSETQ. Trimming stripped 3 bases from V and 2 bases from J, with 10 bases between. The CDR3 runs to 14 residues. CDR3 DNA: TGCGCCAGCAGCTCGACTAGTAACACAGATACGCAGTATTTT. It specifies CASSSTSNTDTQYF.

This clonotype was counted at least ten times. V usage is TRBV6-2 or TRBV6-3 and J usage is TRBJ2-1; 11 bases are shared with TRBD2. This CDR3 has 18 residues. CDR1 and CDR2 (germline): MNHEY, SVGEGT. The trim removed 2 bases at V and 0 bases at J, leaving 6 bases unmatched. The CDR3 protein is CASSYGTSGFFSYNEQFF. In DNA form, the CDR3 reads TGTGCCAGCAGTTACGGGACTAGCGGCTTTTTCTCCTACAATGAGCAGTTCTTC.

This clonotype has a count of ten or more. The chain combines TRBV12-3 or TRBV12-4 with TRBJ1-1; D gene ambiguous. The CDR3 spans 13 residues. The ends were cut back, 2 bases at V and 6 bases at J, with 10 bases in the middle. The CDR3 reads CASSLSGNAEAFF. Here the CDR3 DNA reads TGTGCCAGCAGTTTAAGTGGTAATGCTGAAGCTTTCTTT.

This clonotype was counted ten times or more. Here the CDR3 DNA reads TGTGCCAGCAGTCCCTCCAGGGGAGACGGTAGCAATCAGCCCCAGCATTTT. It yields the protein CASSPSRGDGSNQPQHF. The chain carries TRBV6-2 or TRBV6-3 and TRBJ1-5; D perhaps matches TRBD1 (6 bases). The V end was cut by 5 bases, the J end by 0 bases, with 17 bases between. This CDR3 has 17 amino acids. In germline, CDR1 is MNHEY, CDR2 SVGEGT.

In this sample, this clonotype turned up many times. The chain employs TRBV3-1 and TRBJ1-3; D not certain. Germline V gives CDR1 LGHDT, CDR2 YNNKEL (reference sequence). This CDR3 region has 15 residues. V was cut by 0 bases and J by 0 bases, with 6 bases left in between. CDR3 coding DNA: TGTGCCAGCAGCCAAGATTGGGGCTCTGGAAACACCATATATTTT. Residues: CASSQDWGSGNTIYF.

This clonotype was recorded many times. V and J are TRBV20-1 and TRBJ1-1; no firm D call. The CDR3 sequence is 14 residues long. V lost 0 bases and J 4 bases, leaving 12 bases between the germline ends. CDR1 DFQATT and CDR2 SNEGSKA come from the germline V gene (reference sequence). CDR3 nucleotides: TGCAGTGCTAGAGACTCGGACGGGTCCACTGAAGCTTTCTTT. Translating it yields CSARDSDGSTEAFF.

This clonotype was recorded many times. V is TRBV15 and J is TRBJ2-3, with D perhaps matching TRBD1 or TRBD2 (5 bases each). CDR1 is LNHNV, CDR2 YYDKDF, per germline (reference sequence). The CDR3 is made up of 13 amino acids. Trimming pared 5 bases from V and 4 bases from J, leaving 10 bases between. CDR3 coding DNA: TGTGCCACCAGCGGGGGTTCGGCAGATACGCAGTATTTT. Protein sequence: CATSGGSADTQYF. The whole variable domain, filled in from reference TRBV15 and TRBJ2-3, reads DAMVIQNPRYQVTQFGKPVTLSCSQTLNHNVMYWYQQKSSQAPKLLFHYYDKDFNNEADTPDNFQSRRPNTSFCFLDIRSPGLGDTAMYLCATSGGSADTQYFGPGTRLTVL.

Remarks on this clonotype: A read error may be the cause here, since a much bigger clone is one base away. The chain couples TRBV3-1 to TRBJ2-1, with 9 bases lining up with TRBD2. Per germline, CDR1 LGHDT and CDR2 YNNKEL (reference sequence). This CDR3 is built from 15 residues. After removal of 3 bases from V and 8 bases from J, the junction contained 8 bases not matched to a gene. The CDR3, as DNA: TGTGCCAGCAGCCAGGGGACTAGCAGGGTGGATGAGCAGTTCTTC. Translating gives CASSQGTSRVDEQFF.

This clonotype has more than one count but fewer than ten. This chain connects TRBV6-1 to TRBJ1-5, with a possible D match to TRBD1 (5 bases). Trimming removed 6 bases from V and 4 bases from J, with 19 bases in between. CDR3 length: 16 residues. CDR1 MNHNS and CDR2 SASEGT come from the germline V gene. In nucleotides, the CDR3 is TGTGCCAGCAGGGTGGGGTCCGGGGGGGTTAATCAGCCCCAGCATTTT. This translates into CASRVGSGGVNQPQHF.

The CDR3 is CASSSPGQGVYNEQFF. As DNA, the CDR3 is TGTGCCAGCAGTTCTCCTGGGCAGGGAGTTTACAATGAGCAGTTCTTC. V gene TRBV6-2 or TRBV6-3 combines with J gene TRBJ2-1; D possibly matches TRBD1 or TRBD2 (5 bases each). The CDR3 extends over 16 amino acids. Trimming took off 4 bases at V and 4 bases at J, with 17 bases between the two ends. Germline CDR1 and CDR2: MNHEY and SVGEGT.

This clonotype was observed many times. The genes are TRBV6-1 and TRBJ1-2; tentative D call: TRBD1 (6 bases). Trimming removed 8 bases at V and 8 bases at J, with 21 bases between. The CDR3 spans 14 residues. Germline loops: CDR1 MNHNS, CDR2 SASEGT. The CDR3 loop reads CASWGQPSPPGYTF. CDR3 in DNA: TGTGCCAGCTGGGGGCAGCCGTCTCCTCCCGGCTACACCTTC.

This clonotype came up many times. The chain couples TRBV7-2 to TRBJ2-7; TRBD2 is a possible D gene (5 bases). The CDR3 length is 15 residues. The germline V gene encodes CDR1 SGHTA and CDR2 FQGNSA. The ends were cut back, 1 base at V and 4 bases at J, with 14 bases in the middle. This CDR3 reads CASSLEVGGLYEQYF. The CDR3 DNA sequence: TGTGCCAGCAGCTTAGAAGTAGGAGGCTTATACGAGCAGTACTTC.

This clonotype has at least ten counts. The chain is built from TRBV4-1 and TRBJ1-2; TRBD1 matches at 7 bases. The trim removed 4 bases at V and 4 bases at J, leaving 12 bases unmatched. CDR3 size: 16 residues. The germline V gene has CDR1 MGHRA and CDR2 YSYEKL. CDR3 residues: CASSRNPTGLSYGYTF. The DNA of the CDR3 is TGCGCCAGCAGCCGCAACCCGACAGGGTTGAGCTATGGCTACACCTTC.

There are a few counts of this clonotype. The chain recombines TRBV5-1 with TRBJ1-4, with a possible D match to TRBD1 (6 bases). Germline values: CDR1 SGHRS, CDR2 YFSETQ. The CDR3 has 14 amino acids. The V end lost 4 bases, the J end lost 5 bases, and 12 bases lay between the germline ends. CDR3 DNA: TGCGCCAGCAGCCATTACGGGACAAATGAAAAACTGTTTTTT. Translation: CASSHYGTNEKLFF.

This clonotype came up many times. The chain links TRBV30 to TRBJ1-1, with no clear D. The CDR3 contains 12 residues. Trimming left V 0 bases short and J 6 bases short, with 8 bases between. The germline gives CDR1 GTSNPN, CDR2 SVGIG (reference sequence). As DNA, the CDR3 is TGTGCCTGGAGTGTACTGGTATCTGAAGCTTTCTTT. This codes for CAWSVLVSEAFF.

Ten or more counts support this clonotype. V gene TRBV25-1 combines with J gene TRBJ2-3, with TRBD1 as a possible D gene (5 bases). Germline V CDR1 and CDR2: MGHDK, SYGVNS. The CDR3 is 14 residues long. V was shortened by 7 bases and J by 2 bases, with 13 bases between the two germline ends. DNA of the CDR3: TGTGCCAGCACGGGCAGGGCCATCACAGATACGCAGTATTTT. Encoded protein: CASTGRAITDTQYF.

This clonotype occurred many times. This rearrangement joins TRBV5-1 to TRBJ1-4; D uncertain. Germline V gene data show CDR1 as SGHRS and CDR2 as YFSETQ. CDR3 length: 17 amino acids. V dropped 2 bases and J dropped 0 bases, with 14 bases sitting between them. The chain's CDR3 is CASSLGNSVATNEKLFF. Written as DNA, the CDR3 is TGCGCCAGCAGCTTAGGAAACAGCGTTGCAACTAATGAAAAACTGTTTTTT.

This clonotype has ten or more counts. The chain has TRBV20-1 and TRBJ1-2; D may be TRBD1 (5 bases). This CDR3 is built from 15 residues. Germline-derived CDR1 and CDR2 are DFQATT and SNEGSKA (reference sequence). V lost 0 bases and J 10 bases, leaving 21 bases between the germline ends. In DNA form, the CDR3 reads TGCAGTGCTAGAGATAGATGCGCAGGGCATATTTCCTACACCTTC. Protein sequence: CSARDRCAGHISYTF.

This clonotype was detected many times. This chain links TRBV4-2 with TRBJ1-1; D is perhaps TRBD1 (5 bases). The CDR3 spans 17 residues. Trimming pared 4 bases from V and 1 base from J, leaving 19 bases between. The germline gives CDR1 LGHNA, CDR2 YNFKEQ. The CDR3 protein is CASSRSGSGTPNTEAFF. Written as DNA, the CDR3 is TGTGCCAGCAGCCGTAGTGGGTCGGGGACGCCGAACACTGAAGCTTTCTTT.

This clonotype has a count of ten or more. The chain joins TRBV20-1 to TRBJ1-2; D is undetermined. The CDR3 has 11 residues. Germline-derived CDR1 and CDR2 are DFQATT and SNEGSKA (reference sequence). V lost 5 bases, J lost 8 bases, and 12 bases lay in between. The CDR3 protein is CSAAQFGGYTF. CDR3 nucleotides: TGCAGTGCTGCCCAATTCGGGGGCTACACCTTC.

This clonotype was picked up many times. The chain recombines TRBV6-1 with TRBJ1-5; 7 nucleotides agree with TRBD1. Germline-derived CDR1 and CDR2 are MNHNS and SASEGT. V lost 3 bases to trimming and J lost 5 bases; unmatched junction nucleotides: 7. The CDR3 has 15 amino acids. The CDR3 DNA is TGTGCCAGCAGTGACAGACAGGGAATGGATCAGCCCCAGCATTTT. Its protein product is CASSDRQGMDQPQHF.

This clonotype has more than one count but fewer than ten. The chain carries TRBV5-1 and TRBJ2-7; the match to TRBD2 covers 11 bases. With V trimmed by 0 bases and J by 3 bases, 2 bases remained unmatched. The CDR3 length is 15 residues. The V gene's germline CDR1 is SGHRS and CDR2 YFSETQ. CDR3 amino acids: CASSLGLAGYYEQYF. CDR3 sequence (DNA): TGCGCCAGCAGCTTGGGACTAGCGGGATACTACGAGCAGTACTTC.

In its sample, this clonotype was seen a few times. The chain combines TRBV5-1 with TRBJ2-2, with 7 bases fitting TRBD1. The CDR3 runs to 14 residues. V was clipped by 3 bases and J by 4 bases; unmatched bases: 3. Germline CDR1 SGHRS, CDR2 YFSETQ. The chain's CDR3 is CASSWGQSTGELFF. CDR3 nucleotides: TGCGCCAGCAGCTGGGGACAGAGCACCGGGGAGCTGTTTTTT.